This paragraph covers one T cell receptor beta chain sequence. Repertoires were generated with immunoSEQ multiplex PCR, while TCRdb's copy carries only in-frame clones and drops some. Seen here are some 180,000 clones, around 86% observed once, and the top ten hold 20% to 25%. This CDR3 spans 18 amino acids. From germline, CDR1 is LGHNA and CDR2 YSLEER. The V gene end was trimmed by 1 base and the J gene end by 5 bases; junction bases not matched to a gene: 12. The data were taken from a study of blood T cell repertoires in COVID-19. Overall study context: In Cohort 3, a recovered donor had either two negative PCRs, clearance, or symptom resolution.

The sequence derives from a woman in her thirties or forties in a cohort exposed to, infected with or recovered from COVID-19 (not recorded which). The V gene is TRBV4-3, the J gene TRBJ2-2, with TRBD2 matching over 8 bases. Sequencing was done on a sample of PBMCs or T cells enriched from blood (not recorded which). CDR3 sequence reads: CASSQGFEAGARTGELFF. The CDR3 region has the DNA TGCGCCAGCAGCCAAGGATTTGAAGCGGGAGCTAGAACCGGGGAGCTGTTTTTT.